The rows below give T cell receptor beta chains drawn from one sample of a study of blood T cell repertoires in COVID-19. Using immunoSEQ multiplex PCR, the repertoire was profiled, and TCRdb retains in-frame clones only, with some absent. In the table there are some 190,000 clones, 70% to 80% of which are singletons. Sample: PBMCs or T cells enriched from blood (not recorded which). These receptors originate from a man aged 60 to 75 who had been exposed to COVID-19. Each CDR3 is given without its conserved first and last residue. A D gene is named only where the DNA matches it firmly.

V	J	length	D	CDR3
TRBV30	TRBJ2-3	12	TRBD1	AWSPTGISDTQY
TRBV24-1	TRBJ2-3	13	TRBD2	ATSRTSGHTDTQY
TRBV18	TRBJ1-5	11	NA	ASSLVGDQPQH
TRBV11-2	TRBJ2-7	12	NA	ASSLVGTRYEQY
TRBV9	TRBJ2-1	12	NA	ASSVAGPGPEQF
TRBV5-1	TRBJ2-7	13	NA	ASSGNRNNSYEQY
TRBV5-1	TRBJ2-3	17	TRBD1	ASSLSRLPTGGWSDTQY
TRBV9	TRBJ1-1	12	NA	ASSVAGRETEAF
TRBV11-2	TRBJ2-7	15	TRBD1	ASSLDTMRGQSYEQY
TRBV7-8	TRBJ2-7	14	TRBD2	ASSLLTSGVTYEQY
TRBV7-7	TRBJ2-2	13	TRBD1	ASSLGQGVAGELF
TRBV5-1	TRBJ2-4	11	NA	ASSLVAEDIQY
TRBV7-9	TRBJ1-1	12	NA	ASSLRQENTEAF
TRBV28	TRBJ1-1	12	NA	ASSLAGRNTEAF
TRBV19	TRBJ2-7	13	TRBD1	ASRSAGTGVYEQY
TRBV7-9	TRBJ2-1	12	NA	ASSPPGTGDEQF
TRBV6-5	TRBJ2-1	14	TRBD2	ASSSIPGLGANEQF
TRBV5-1	TRBJ1-2	12	TRBD1	ASSLVGQSYGYT
TRBV27	TRBJ2-1	14	TRBD2	ASTTLGLAGVGEQF
TRBV5-8	TRBJ2-5	12	NA	ASSVRQYQETQY
TRBV29-1	TRBJ1-6	11	TRBD1	SVGGQSGSPLH
TRBV27	TRBJ1-6	12	TRBD1	ASSLGQVNSPLH
TRBV19	TRBJ2-1	12	NA	ASTLGGGRNEQF
TRBV29-1	TRBJ2-2	14	TRBD1	SVSSSTGGTTGELF
TRBV10-2	TRBJ1-4	11	TRBD1	ATQDRAGEKLF
TRBV28	TRBJ2-7	13	TRBD1	ASSLVQGAPYEQY
TRBV13	TRBJ2-7	13	NA	ASSPPGVAQYEQY
TRBV15	TRBJ1-5	12	NA	ATSRDFGGQPQH
TRBV7-9	TRBJ2-5	13	NA	ASSLRRASEETQY
TRBV30	TRBJ2-3	14	TRBD1	AWSNLWTGGTDTQY
TRBV6-1	TRBJ1-6	11	NA	ASTPFYNSPLH
TRBV19	TRBJ1-2	14	TRBD1	ASSIRPGRQGGGYT
TRBV29-1	TRBJ2-1	14	TRBD1	SVESPDRASYNEQF
TRBV20-1	TRBJ2-3	12	NA	SASFSPSTDTQY
TRBV28	TRBJ1-3	11	NA	ASQDFSGNTIY
TRBV10-1	TRBJ2-5	12	TRBD1	ASTLTGLGETQY
TRBV6-5	TRBJ1-2	12	TRBD1	ASSRKTGYDGYT
TRBV4-1	TRBJ1-3	15	NA	ASSGVRTRTSGNTIY
TRBV20-1	TRBJ2-3	12	TRBD2	SASTAGGSNTQY
TRBV3-1/TRBV3-2	TRBJ2-3	15	TRBD2	ASSPWGGGGVTDTQY
TRBV29-1	TRBJ2-4	12	NA	SAKGGLVENIQY
TRBV28	TRBJ2-3	14	TRBD1	ASTQTTGGWRDTQY
TRBV28	TRBJ1-4	15	NA	ASSSLGMGQSGEKLF
TRBV28	TRBJ1-2	11	TRBD1	ASSLDREGGYT
TRBV10-2	TRBJ1-5	12	TRBD1	ASSEGTGYQPQH
TRBV5-6	TRBJ2-1	10	NA	ASSLAAVEQF
TRBV10-3	TRBJ2-7	13	TRBD1	AISPSGTGGYEQY
TRBV9	TRBJ2-3	15	TRBD1	ASSSPGQGPSTDTQY
TRBV29-1	TRBJ2-1	11	TRBD2	SAAGVWENEQF
TRBV19	TRBJ1-2	16	TRBD1	ASSTYRDRGHTNYGYT